These 14 T cell receptor beta chains share one sample of origin, sequenced in a study of radiotherapy plus CTLA-4 blockade in lung cancer. The repertoire was sequenced with immunoSEQ multiplex PCR; TCRdb's copy has only in-frame clones and lacks some. The table includes 35,000 to 50,000 clones, 70% to 75% detected once. The material sequenced was peripheral blood, taken from a patient treated with radiotherapy plus ipilimumab. The source is a human donor with non-small cell lung cancer who had a complete response to radiotherapy plus ipilimumab.

The chain couples TRBV5-1 to TRBJ2-4; a possible D gene is TRBD1 (6 bases). Germline V gives CDR1 SGHRS, CDR2 YFSETQ. Trimming removed 4 bases from V and 4 bases from J, with 15 bases in between. The CDR3 has 15 amino acids. Written as DNA, the CDR3 is TGCGCCAGCAGCCCCCATACCGACAGGAAAAACATTCAGTACTTC. This translates into CASSPHTDRKNIQYF.

The sample holds a few counts of this clone. The chain couples TRBV7-2 to TRBJ1-3; possible D gene TRBD1, 5 bases. Trimming left V 1 base short and J 4 bases short, with 5 bases between. The germline V gene has CDR1 SGHTA and CDR2 FQGNSA. The CDR3 spans 13 residues. The CDR3 reads CASSLDRGNTIYF. CDR3 in DNA: TGTGCCAGCAGCTTAGACAGGGGAAACACCATATATTTT.

The chain employs TRBV18 and TRBJ1-4, with D perhaps TRBD1 (6 bases). Looked up from germline, CDR1 is KGHSH and CDR2 is LQKENI. The CDR3 has 15 residues. The V end was cut by 3 bases, the J end by 4 bases, with 12 bases between. In nucleotides, the CDR3 is TGTGCCAGCTCACCGAATCAGGGGCGTAATGAAAAACTGTTTTTT. Translating it yields CASSPNQGRNEKLFF.

The chain carries TRBV30 and TRBJ1-1; no clear D gene. Trimming removed 4 bases from V and 5 bases from J, with 14 bases in between. CDR3 length: 13 residues. CDR1 is GTSNPN, CDR2 SVGIG, per germline (reference sequence). The CDR3 reads CAWNPTLGTEAFF. CDR3 nucleotides: TGTGCCTGGAACCCGACTCTCGGGACTGAAGCTTTCTTT.

The rearrangement uses TRBV18 and TRBJ1-4, with 8 positions matching TRBD1. The V gene end was trimmed by 3 bases and the J gene end by 7 bases; junction bases not matched to a gene: 13. The CDR3 contains 17 residues. Germline CDR1 is KGHSH and CDR2 is LQKENI. For the CDR3, the DNA is TGTGCCAGCTCACCGCGCGCCAGGGGGCCAATAGGTGAAAAACTGTTTTTT. Translation: CASSPRARGPIGEKLFF.

This clone was seen a handful of times. The V gene is TRBV10-1, the J gene TRBJ2-7; TRBD1 matches 7 bases. Germline V gives CDR1 WNHNN, CDR2 SYGVQD (reference sequence). V was pared by 6 bases and J by 5 bases, with 10 bases of the junction left unmatched. The CDR3 has 14 amino acids. CDR3 loop: CASSPGQGVDEQYF. The CDR3 bases are TGCGCCAGCAGCCCCGGGCAGGGGGTAGACGAGCAGTACTTC.

This clone has just a few counts. The chain carries TRBV9 and TRBJ2-7; 10 bases agree with TRBD2. V was pared by 0 bases and J by 5 bases, with 2 bases of the junction left unmatched. The germline V gene encodes CDR1 SGDLS and CDR2 YYNGEE. CDR3 length equals 14 residues. CDR3 residues: CASSVVLAGDEQYF. CDR3 bases: TGTGCCAGCAGCGTAGTGCTAGCGGGGGACGAGCAGTACTTC.

The chain uses TRBV5-1 and TRBJ2-2, with no clear D. This CDR3 is built from 16 residues. Germline V lookup: CDR1 SGHRS, CDR2 YFSETQ. V gave up 5 bases and J gave up 1 base, with 15 bases separating them. DNA of the CDR3: TGCGCCAGCAGTCCTCGGCCGCTAGAGAACACCGGGGAGCTGTTTTTT. It specifies CASSPRPLENTGELFF.

J is TRBJ1-1 and V is TRBV30; 7 bases are a match to TRBD1. CDR3 length: 14 residues. Trimming removed 3 bases from V and 4 bases from J; junction bases left unmatched: 8. Germline assignment: CDR1 GTSNPN and CDR2 SVGIG (reference sequence). The chain's CDR3 is CAWRRFDRVTEAFF. The CDR3 DNA reads as TGTGCCTGGAGGAGATTCGACAGGGTCACTGAAGCTTTCTTT.

DNA of the CDR3: TGTGCCAGCCGTAGCGGGGGAATCTACAATGAGCAGTTCTTC. Residues: CASRSGGIYNEQFF. The rearrangement links TRBV27 to TRBJ2-1, with TRBD2 matching over 9 bases. Per germline, CDR1 MNHEY and CDR2 SMNVEV (reference sequence). After removal of 8 bases from V and 3 bases from J, the junction contained 5 bases not matched to a gene. The CDR3 contains 14 residues.

As for this clone: The junction and the germline gene differ at one end; a read error may be behind it. This sequence joins TRBV7-7 and TRBJ2-7; a weak D match, TRBD2 (5 bases). CDR3 length equals 15 residues. Germline assignment: CDR1 SSHAT and CDR2 FNYEAQ (reference sequence). In DNA, the CDR3 is TGTGCTAGCAGCTTAGCGTACAGCCCTTCCTACGAGCAGTACTTC. Amino acid sequence: CASSLAYSPSYEQYF.

The chain recombines TRBV9 with TRBJ2-2; 11 nucleotides align to TRBD1. Germline CDR1 is SGDLS and CDR2 is YYNGEE. The CDR3 totals 16 residues. The trim removed 4 bases at V and 8 bases at J, leaving 10 bases unmatched. The CDR3 DNA reads TGTGCCAGCAGCCGGGAGGACAGGGGGCTTCTGGGGGAGCTGTTTTTT. This sequence encodes CASSREDRGLLGELFF.

This sequence joins TRBV4-1 and TRBJ1-2; D possibly corresponds to TRBD1 (5 bases). CDR3 size: 16 residues. Germline V gives CDR1 MGHRA, CDR2 YSYEKL. V lost 0 bases, J lost 5 bases, and 16 bases lay in between. CDR3 in amino acids: CASSQELYRDLYGYTF. The CDR3 nucleotides are TGCGCCAGCAGCCAAGAATTATACCGGGACTTATATGGCTACACCTTC.

The V and J genes are TRBV7-9 and TRBJ2-7; 10 bases are shared with TRBD2. Germline V gene lookup returns CDR1 SEHNR and CDR2 FQNEAQ (reference sequence). The CDR3 is 14 amino acids. The V gene end was trimmed by 5 bases and the J gene end by 4 bases; junction bases not matched to a gene: 5. CDR3 in amino acids: CASSPGLAQYEQYF. The DNA for the CDR3 is TGTGCCAGCAGCCCGGGACTAGCGCAGTACGAGCAGTACTTC. The full variable domain, with the rest looked up from reference TRBV7-9 and TRBJ2-7, is DTGVSQNPRHKITKRGQNVTFRCDPISEHNRLYWYRQTLGQGPEFLTYFQNEAQLEKSRLLSDRFSAERPKGSFSTLEIQRTEQGDSAMYLCASSPGLAQYEQYFGPGTRLTVT.